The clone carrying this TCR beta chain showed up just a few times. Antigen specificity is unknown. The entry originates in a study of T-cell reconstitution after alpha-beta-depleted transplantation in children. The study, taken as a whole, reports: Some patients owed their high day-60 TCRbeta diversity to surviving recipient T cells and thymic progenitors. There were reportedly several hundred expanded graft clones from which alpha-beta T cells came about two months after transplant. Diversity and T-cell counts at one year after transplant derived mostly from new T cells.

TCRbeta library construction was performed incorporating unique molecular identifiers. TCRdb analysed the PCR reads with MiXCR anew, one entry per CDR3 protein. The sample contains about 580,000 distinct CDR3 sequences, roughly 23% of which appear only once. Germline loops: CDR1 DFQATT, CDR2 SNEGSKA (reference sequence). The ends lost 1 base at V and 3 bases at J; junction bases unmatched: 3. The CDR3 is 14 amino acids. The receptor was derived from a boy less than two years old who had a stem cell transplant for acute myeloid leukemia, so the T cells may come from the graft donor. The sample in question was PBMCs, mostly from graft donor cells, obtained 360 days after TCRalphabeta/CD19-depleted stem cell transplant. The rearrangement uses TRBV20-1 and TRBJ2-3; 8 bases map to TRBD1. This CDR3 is CSARGDRLTDTQYF. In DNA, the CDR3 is TGCAGTGCTAGAGGGGACAGGCTGACAGATACGCAGTATTTT.